This T cell receptor beta chain was sequenced for a study of chemoradiotherapy in HPV16-positive cancers. Study summary: Two HPV16-positive patients' cells yielded candidate HPV-specific clones and common motifs.

Germline V gene lookup returns CDR1 SGDLS and CDR2 YYNGEE. CDR3 length: 14 residues. V lost 0 bases and J lost 2, with 8 bases in between. Study outcomes and limitations: Candidate HPV-specific clones and E7-related TCR motifs grew in tumor during treatment. The functional HPV-specific definition rests on just a couple of HPV16-positive patients.

TCRdb's table, derived via immunoSEQ multiplex PCR, lists solely in-frame clones and lacks some. Of 45,000 to 60,000 clones in the sample, around 90% were seen once. Of note for this clone: The target antigen is unknown.

Samples were taken several times over chemoradiotherapy. The rearrangement joins TRBV9 to TRBJ2-5; D gene ambiguous. This sequence originates from a human donor with HPV-associated anogenital cancer. The sample consisted of blood, taken from a patient who underwent chemoradiotherapy. In DNA form, the CDR3 reads TGTGCCAGCAGCGTAGCGCAGGCTCAAGAGACCCAGTACTTC. It encodes CASSVAQAQETQYF.